The 10 T cell receptor beta chains below all came from one sample that was sequenced in a study of T cell responses to AZD1222 COVID-19 vaccine. The protocol was immunoSEQ multiplex PCR, while the TCRdb copy is restricted to in-frame clones and leaves out a portion. The table lists 110,000 to 150,000 clones, approximately 90% of them singletons, with under 2% in the top ten. The sample consisted of peripheral blood, taken on day 0 of AZD1222 vaccination. These receptors came from an adult in good health.

V and J are TRBV12-3 or TRBV12-4 and TRBJ1-1, with 8 bases identical to TRBD1. CDR3 length: 13 amino acids. V was clipped by 11 bases and J by 6 bases; unmatched bases: 11. Here the CDR3 reads CASRGQGASEAFF. DNA of the CDR3: TGTGCCTCCCGGGGGCAGGGGGCGTCTGAAGCTTTCTTT.

V is TRBV5-4 and J is TRBJ2-7; 10 bases agree with TRBD2. This CDR3 region has 15 residues. Unmatched junction bases numbered 10, after V lost 3 bases and J lost 7 bases. Germline CDR1 is SGHNT and CDR2 is YYREEE (reference sequence). The CDR3 region has the DNA TGTGCCAGCAGCTCAGAAGCGGGAGGGGCGAGGGAGCAGTACTTC. Translated: CASSSEAGGAREQYF. The whole variable domain, filled in from reference TRBV5-4 and TRBJ2-7, reads ETGVTQSPTHLIKTRGQQVTLRCSSQSGHNTVSWYQQALGQGPQFIFQYYREEENGRGNFPPRFSGLQFPNYSSELNVNALELDDSALYLCASSSEAGGAREQYFGPGTRLTVT.

For the CDR3, the DNA is TGTGCCAGCAGCCGAGCTGGAGAAAATGAAAAACTGTTTTTT. Residues: CASSRAGENEKLFF. The V call is TRBV5-5, the J call TRBJ1-4, with D unclear. The CDR3 covers 14 residues. Germline V lookup: CDR1 SGHKS, CDR2 YYEKEE (reference sequence). V was cut by 4 bases and J by 5 bases, with 12 bases left in between.

V is TRBV5-6 and J is TRBJ1-5, with D unclear. Germline assignment: CDR1 SGHDT and CDR2 YYEEEE. This CDR3 is 15 amino acids long. Trimming stripped 1 base from V and 5 bases from J, with 13 bases between. This chain's CDR3 is CASSLWWAGHQPQHF. Here the CDR3 DNA reads TGTGCCAGCAGCTTGTGGTGGGCAGGCCATCAGCCCCAGCATTTT. The full variable domain, its missing parts supplied by reference TRBV5-6 and TRBJ1-5, is DAGVTQSPTHLIKTRGQQVTLRCSPKSGHDTVSWYQQALGQGPQFIFQYYEEEERQRGNFPDRFSGHQFPNYSSELNVNALLLGDSALYLCASSLWWAGHQPQHFGDGTRLSIL.

The chain couples TRBV7-6 to TRBJ2-7, with 8 positions matching TRBD2. The CDR3 runs to 14 residues. V lost 4 bases and J lost 0; bases outside the gene matches: 2. Germline-derived CDR1 and CDR2 are SGHVS and FNYEAQ. The CDR3 sequence: CASSWGTSSYEQYF. CDR3 bases: TGTGCCAGCAGCTGGGGGACTAGCTCCTACGAGCAGTACTTC.

The rearrangement uses TRBV7-2 and TRBJ2-1; 9 bases agree with TRBD2. CDR3 size: 16 residues. The germline gives CDR1 SGHTA, CDR2 FQGNSA. The V and J ends lost 2 bases and 4 bases, in that order; junction bases with no gene match: 6. CDR3 loop: CASSLTAGGRYNEQFF. CDR3 DNA: TGTGCCAGCAGCTTAACAGCGGGGGGCCGATACAATGAGCAGTTCTTC.

The chain combines TRBV7-2 with TRBJ1-1; D perhaps matches TRBD1 (6 bases). In germline, CDR1 is SGHTA, CDR2 FQGNSA. Trimming shortened V by 3 bases and J by 6 bases, and 8 bases separated the two germline ends. The CDR3 contains 12 residues. The CDR3 is CASSFGQSEAFF. CDR3 sequence (DNA): TGTGCCAGCAGCTTTGGACAGTCTGAAGCTTTCTTT.

This clone appeared a single time. CDR3 nucleotide sequence: TGTGCCAGCAGGCCCGACGCCCCTAATTCACCCCTCCACTTT. Protein sequence: CASRPDAPNSPLHF. The rearrangement uses TRBV6-6 and TRBJ1-6; D unresolved. V dropped 6 bases and J dropped 6 bases, with 12 bases sitting between them. The CDR3 runs to 14 residues. Germline loops: CDR1 MNHNY, CDR2 SVGAGI (reference sequence).

The rearrangement links TRBV7-9 to TRBJ1-2; 7 bases align to TRBD1. With 5 bases clipped from V and 8 bases from J, the junction kept 8 bases outside the gene matches. Germline V gene sequence: CDR1 SEHNR, CDR2 FQNEAQ (reference sequence). The length of the CDR3 is 13 residues. The CDR3 sequence: CASSPGQVEGYTF. CDR3 bases: TGTGCCAGCAGCCCTGGACAGGTTGAAGGCTACACCTTC.

This chain uses TRBV28 with TRBJ1-5; D remains unclear. This CDR3 spans 14 amino acids. Germline lookup yields CDR1 MDHEN and CDR2 SYDVKM. The V end lost 7 bases, the J end lost 7 bases, and 17 bases lay between the germline ends. CDR3 nucleotides: TGTGCCAGCACCCTTTCGCGGGGTAGCCAGCCCCAGCATTTT. Encoded protein: CASTLSRGSQPQHF.